This T cell receptor (beta chain) was sequenced during a study of Ad26.COV2.S vaccination and SARS-CoV-2 variants. In the study overall: Vaccine-arm donor from the placebo-controlled COV1001 Ad26.COV2.S trial. Once, or twice with 56 days between doses, Ad26.COV2.S was given intramuscularly.

Produced via immunoSEQ multiplex PCR; TCRdb's table is partial and in-frame only. Of about 350,000 clones in the sample, 65% to 90% were seen once. Treatment defined: roughly 20 received Ad26.COV2.S at low or high dose, single or two shots; a few received placebo; per-sample allocation not given. Day 63 following the first vaccine or placebo injection was when the samples were taken. Germline V CDR1 and CDR2: LNHDA, SQIVND (reference sequence). This CDR3 is 13 amino acids long. Trimming cost V 3 bases and J 4 bases; bases outside gene matches: 2. This clonotype originated in a person aged 18 to 65 who received the Ad26.COV2.S COVID-19 vaccine or a placebo. V is TRBV19 and J is TRBJ1-2; 7 nucleotides match TRBD1. This specimen consisted of peripheral blood, obtained in a trial of Ad26.COV2.S vaccine versus placebo. The chain's CDR3 is CASSMDRSYGYTF. CDR3 coding DNA: TGTGCCAGTAGTATGGACAGGAGCTATGGCTACACCTTC.